Given below is one T cell receptor beta chain in context. The antigen remains unidentified. The data belong to a study of CD8 T cells in Susac syndrome. Study conclusions and caveats: The study recognized that its TCR sequencing and HLA analysis covered a relatively small number of individuals. Clonal CD8+ expansion in Susac was highest in TEMRA cells and active patients.

RNA was extracted with the RNeasy kit, and a quantity of roughly 0.45 to 1 ug was reverse transcribed using random hexamers. An immunoSEQ multiplex PCR generated amplified TCR beta CDR3 products spanning 54 Vbeta and 13 Jbeta. Via MiXCR, TCRdb re-called the immunoSEQ multiplex PCR reads, giving one row per CDR3 protein. This repertoire shows about 90,000 distinct CDR3 sequences, approximately 96% found once; its top ten account for roughly 0.62%. This CDR3 contains 15 residues. Germline V gene sequence: CDR1 MRHNA, CDR2 SNTAGT. V was cut by 2 bases and J by 6 bases, with 16 bases left in between. Input material: CD8+ T cells from PBMCs. The sequence came from a human donor with Susac syndrome. This sequence joins TRBV6-4 and TRBJ1-2, with TRBD1 as a possible D gene (5 bases). In DNA, the CDR3 is TGTGCCAGCAGTGACCCCGGAAGGACAAAGGATGGCTACACCTTC. It translates to CASSDPGRTKDGYTF.